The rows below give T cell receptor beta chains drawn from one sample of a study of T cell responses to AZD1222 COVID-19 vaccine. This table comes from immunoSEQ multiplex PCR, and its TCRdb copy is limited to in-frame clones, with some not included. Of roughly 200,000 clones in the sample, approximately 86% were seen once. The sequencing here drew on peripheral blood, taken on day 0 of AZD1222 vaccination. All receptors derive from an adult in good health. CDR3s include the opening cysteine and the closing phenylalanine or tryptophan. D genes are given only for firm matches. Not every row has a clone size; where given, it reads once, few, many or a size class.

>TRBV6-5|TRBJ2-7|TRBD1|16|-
CASSYPAGTGVHEQYF
TGTGCCAGCAGTTACCCGGCCGGGACAGGGGTCCACGAGCAGTACTTC
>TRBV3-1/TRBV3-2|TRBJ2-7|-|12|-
CASSQEGYEQYF
TGTGCCAGCAGCCAAGAGGGGTACGAGCAGTACTTC
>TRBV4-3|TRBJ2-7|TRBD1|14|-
CASSSGQGRGEQYF
TGCGCCAGCAGCTCAGGACAGGGTAGGGGGGAGCAGTACTTC
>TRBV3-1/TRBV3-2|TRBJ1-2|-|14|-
CASSYRGTAYGYTF
TGTGCCAGCAGCTACCGTGGGACCGCCTATGGCTACACCTTC
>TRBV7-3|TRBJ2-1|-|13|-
CASSIGPLDEQFF
TGTGCCAGCAGCATAGGCCCCCTGGATGAGCAGTTCTTC
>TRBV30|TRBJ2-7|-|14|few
CAWNRAPGPYEQYF
TGTGCCTGGAACCGGGCCCCTGGCCCCTACGAGCAGTACTTC
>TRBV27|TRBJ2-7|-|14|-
CASRPTWGSYEQYF
TGTGCCAGCAGACCGACCTGGGGCTCCTACGAGCAGTACTTC
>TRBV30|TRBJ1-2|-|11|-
CAWRGRGGYTF
TGTGCCTGGAGAGGAAGGGGTGGCTACACCTTC
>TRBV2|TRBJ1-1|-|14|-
CASRVARRGVEAFF
TGTGCCAGCAGGGTTGCCCGCCGGGGGGTTGAAGCTTTCTTT
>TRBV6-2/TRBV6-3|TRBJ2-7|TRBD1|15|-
CASTPRGTGAYEQYF
TGTGCCAGCACCCCACGGGGGACAGGGGCCTACGAGCAGTACTTC
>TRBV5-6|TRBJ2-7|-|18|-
CASSSLERLALGSYEQYF
TGTGCCAGCAGCTCTTTGGAGAGACTTGCCTTGGGCTCCTACGAGCAGTACTTC
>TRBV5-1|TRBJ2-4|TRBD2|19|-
CASSLFGRLAGEPPDIQYF
TGCGCCAGCAGCTTGTTCGGTCGTCTAGCGGGGGAACCTCCTGACATTCAGTACTTC
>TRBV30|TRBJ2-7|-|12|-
CAWSPGDREQYF
TGTGCCTGGAGTCCGGGGGATCGGGAGCAGTACTTC
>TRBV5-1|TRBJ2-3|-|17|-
CASSRGQDRTSTDTQYF
TGCGCCAGCAGCCGAGGCCAGGACAGAACTAGCACAGATACGCAGTATTTT
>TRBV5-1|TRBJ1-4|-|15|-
CASSLGTAGNEKLFF
TGCGCCAGCAGCTTGGGGACAGCCGGGAATGAAAAACTGTTTTTT
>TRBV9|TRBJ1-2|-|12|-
CASSVGGDGYTF
TGTGCCAGCAGCGTAGGAGGGGATGGCTACACCTTC
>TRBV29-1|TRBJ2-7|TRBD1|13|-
CSCQAGGANEQYF
TGCAGCTGTCAAGCAGGGGGCGCGAACGAGCAGTACTTC
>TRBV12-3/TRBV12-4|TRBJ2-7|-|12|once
CASSFRFYEQYF
TGTGCCAGCAGTTTTCGGTTCTACGAGCAGTACTTC
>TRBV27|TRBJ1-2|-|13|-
CASSFRGANGYTF
TGTGCCAGCAGTTTTAGGGGGGCAAATGGCTACACCTTC
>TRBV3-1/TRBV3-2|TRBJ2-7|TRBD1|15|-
CASSQPGQGSYEQYF
TGTGCCAGCAGCCAACCGGGACAGGGGTCCTACGAGCAGTACTTC
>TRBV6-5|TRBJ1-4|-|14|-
CASSYGGLGEKLFF
TGTGCCAGCAGTTACGGGGGACTTGGAGAAAAACTGTTTTTT
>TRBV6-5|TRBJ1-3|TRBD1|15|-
CASSYWTGSGNTIYF
TGTGCCAGCAGTTACTGGACAGGGTCTGGAAACACCATATATTTT
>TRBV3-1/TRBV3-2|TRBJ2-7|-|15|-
CASSHIRAGIYEQYF
TGTGCCAGCAGCCATATTCGGGCGGGAATCTACGAGCAGTACTTC
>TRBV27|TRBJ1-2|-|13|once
CASSVALGVGYTF
TGTGCCAGCAGTGTAGCATTGGGAGTTGGCTACACCTTC
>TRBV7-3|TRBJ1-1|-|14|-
CASSLGGPGTEAFF
TGTGCCAGCAGCCTGGGGGGGCCAGGCACTGAAGCTTTCTTT
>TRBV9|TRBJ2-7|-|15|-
CASSVAGTSTYEQYF
TGTGCCAGCAGCGTAGCTGGGACGTCTACCTACGAGCAGTACTTC
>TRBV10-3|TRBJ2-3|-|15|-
CAISLVRGRTDTQYF
TGTGCCATCAGTCTTGTACGGGGGCGAACAGATACGCAGTATTTT
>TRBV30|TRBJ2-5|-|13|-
CASSRGFQETQYF
TGTGCCTCCTCACGGGGGTTCCAAGAGACCCAGTACTTC
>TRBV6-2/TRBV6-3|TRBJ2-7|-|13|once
CASSYSTLYEQYF
TGTGCCAGCAGTTACTCGACACTTTACGAGCAGTACTTC
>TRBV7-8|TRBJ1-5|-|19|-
CASSLTSTRHLNSNQPQHF
TGTGCCAGCAGCTTAACCTCGACGCGGCACCTCAATAGCAATCAGCCCCAGCATTTT
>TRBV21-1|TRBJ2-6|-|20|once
CASSKIREQRIPSGANVLTF
TGTGCCAGCAGCAAAATCCGGGAACAGAGAATACCCTCTGGGGCCAACGTCCTGACTTTC
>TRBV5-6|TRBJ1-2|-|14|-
CASSLPNKNYGYTF
TGTGCCAGCAGCTTGCCGAATAAGAACTATGGCTACACCTTC
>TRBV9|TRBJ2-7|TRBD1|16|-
CASSGGVGQGGHEQYF
TGTGCCAGCAGCGGTGGGGTGGGACAGGGTGGCCACGAGCAGTACTTC
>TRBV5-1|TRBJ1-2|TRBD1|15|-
CASSPGQGEIYGYTF
TGCGCCAGCAGCCCGGGACAGGGAGAAATATATGGCTACACCTTC
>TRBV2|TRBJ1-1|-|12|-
CASSPDSREAFF
TGTGCCAGCAGTCCGGACAGCCGTGAAGCTTTCTTT
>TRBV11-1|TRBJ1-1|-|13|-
CASSPNRDTEAFF
TGTGCCAGCAGTCCAAACAGGGACACTGAAGCTTTCTTT
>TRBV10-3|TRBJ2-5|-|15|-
CAISEPLDRQETQYF
TGTGCCATCAGTGAGCCCCTGGACAGACAAGAGACCCAGTACTTC
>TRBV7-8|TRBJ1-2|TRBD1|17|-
CASSLAIASGTGNGYTF
TGTGCCAGCAGCTTAGCAATAGCCTCCGGGACAGGGAATGGCTACACCTTC
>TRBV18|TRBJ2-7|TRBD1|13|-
CASSPTGGYEQYF
TGTGCCAGCTCACCGACAGGGGGCTACGAGCAGTACTTC
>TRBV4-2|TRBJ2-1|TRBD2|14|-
CASSQDSGGNEQFF
TGTGCCAGCAGCCAAGATTCGGGGGGCAATGAGCAGTTCTTC
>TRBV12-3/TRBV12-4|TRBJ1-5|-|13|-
CASSPGGNQPQHF
TGTGCCAGCAGCCCGGGGGGCAATCAGCCCCAGCATTTT
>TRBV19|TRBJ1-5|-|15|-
CASRGGMGSGQPQHF
TGTGCCAGTAGAGGGGGGATGGGTTCCGGGCAGCCCCAGCATTTT
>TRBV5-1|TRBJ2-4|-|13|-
CASSLEPKNIQYF
TGCGCCAGCAGCTTGGAACCCAAAAACATTCAGTACTTC
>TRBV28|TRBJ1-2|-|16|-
CASSSGFTPSNYGYTF
TGTGCCAGCAGTTCAGGCTTCACCCCCTCTAACTATGGCTACACCTTC
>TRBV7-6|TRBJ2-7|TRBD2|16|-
CASSLGHRGGNYEQYF
TGTGCCAGCAGCTTAGGGCACCGGGGGGGCAACTACGAGCAGTACTTC